These 3 T cell receptor beta chains share one sample of origin, sequenced in a study of siplizumab effects on memory and regulatory T cells. Produced via immunoSEQ multiplex PCR; TCRdb's table is partial and in-frame only. In the table there are 70,000 or so clones, about 90% of which are singletons. What was sequenced was CD8+ T cells sorted from blood. The receptors were sampled from a human donor in good health.

This chain connects TRBV19 to TRBJ2-1, with D tentatively TRBD1 or TRBD2 (5 bases each). This CDR3 contains 15 residues. Germline lookup yields CDR1 LNHDA and CDR2 SQIVND (reference sequence). V was shortened by 4 bases and J by 10 bases, with 20 bases between the two germline ends. The CDR3: CASSTSGTPLFEQFF. DNA of the CDR3: TGTGCCAGTAGTACCTCCGGGACCCCCCTTTTCGAGCAGTTCTTC.

J is TRBJ1-5 and V is TRBV7-9, with TRBD1 as a possible D gene (6 bases). From germline, CDR1 is SEHNR and CDR2 FQNEAQ (reference sequence). The CDR3 contains 15 residues. Between the trimmed V and J ends, which lost 5 bases and 5 bases, there was a span of 16 bases. The CDR3 reads CASSLPGGIDQPQHF. In DNA form, the CDR3 reads TGTGCCAGCAGCCTTCCGGGGGGCATTGATCAGCCCCAGCATTTT. The full variable domain, its missing parts supplied by reference TRBV7-9 and TRBJ1-5, is DTGVSQNPRHKITKRGQNVTFRCDPISEHNRLYWYRQTLGQGPEFLTYFQNEAQLEKSRLLSDRFSAERPKGSFSTLEIQRTEQGDSAMYLCASSLPGGIDQPQHFGDGTRLSIL.

The chain couples TRBV2 to TRBJ1-5; 12 bases map to TRBD1. The CDR3 totals 15 residues. V shed 3 bases, J shed 6 bases, and the junction held 3 bases outside the gene matches. CDR1 and CDR2 from the germline V gene are SNHLY and FYNNEI. CDR3 in amino acids: CASSDGDRGLQPQHF. CDR3 coding DNA: TGTGCCAGCAGTGATGGGGACAGGGGGCTTCAGCCCCAGCATTTT. Full variable domain (remainder filled in from reference TRBV2 and TRBJ1-5): EPEVTQTPSHQVTQMGQEVILRCVPISNHLYFYWYRQILGQKVEFLVSFYNNEISEKSEIFDDQFSVERPDGSNFTLKIRSTKLEDSAMYFCASSDGDRGLQPQHFGDGTRLSIL.